One and the same sample provided the 7 T cell receptor beta chains below, sequenced in a study of blood T cells in healthy people across ages. With a J-beta primer mix and a sample-barcoded 5' primer, a second PCR ran about 6 to 11 cycles. TCRdb analysed the 5' RACE reads with MiXCR anew, one entry per CDR3 protein. The sample has about 970,000 distinct CDR3 sequences, roughly half seen once. The material sequenced was blood. These receptor sequences come from a woman in her sixties or seventies in good health.

This chain connects TRBV20-1 to TRBJ2-1; D is unclear. The CDR3 is made up of 13 amino acids. Germline V gene lookup returns CDR1 DFQATT and CDR2 SNEGSKA (reference sequence). V was pared by 3 bases and J by 8 bases, with 14 bases between. The CDR3 DNA reads TGCAGTGCTAGTTATCACCTAGATTATGAGCAGTTCTTC. Its protein is CSASYHLDYEQFF.

The chain links TRBV25-1 to TRBJ2-7; 8 bases fit TRBD1. V shed 2 bases and J 7 bases; nucleotides not matched to a gene: 7. The germline V gene has CDR1 MGHDK and CDR2 SYGVNS. This CDR3 is 14 amino acids long. CDR3 DNA: TGTGCCAGCAGTGAAGCGGGGACAGGTTGGGAGCAGTACTTC. Its translation is CASSEAGTGWEQYF.

V usage is TRBV28 and J usage is TRBJ2-7; possible D gene TRBD1, 5 bases. Trimming removed 3 bases at V and 2 bases at J, with 20 bases between. Looked up from germline, CDR1 is MDHEN and CDR2 is SYDVKM. The CDR3 loop spans 17 amino acids. The CDR3 is CASSLIRQGLYTYEQYF. In DNA form, the CDR3 reads TGTGCCAGCAGTTTGATTAGGCAGGGCCTCTATACCTACGAGCAGTACTTC. Supplemented by reference TRBV28 and TRBJ2-7, the full variable domain reads DVKVTQSSRYLVKRTGEKVFLECVQDMDHENMFWYRQDPGLGLRLIYFSYDVKMKEKGDIPEGYSVSREKKERFSLILESASTNQTSMYLCASSLIRQGLYTYEQYFGPGTRLTVT.

This sequence joins TRBV6-6 and TRBJ2-7; 8 positions agree with TRBD1. Germline V CDR1 and CDR2: MNHNY, SVGAGI (reference sequence). With V trimmed by 0 bases and J by 5 bases, 6 bases remained unmatched. This CDR3 comprises 15 residues. The CDR3: CASSYSSDRGDEQYF. The CDR3 DNA reads TGTGCCAGCAGTTACTCGTCCGACAGGGGCGACGAGCAGTACTTC.

As concerns this clonotype: An end of the junction does not agree with germline; a read error may underlie this. The gene calls are TRBV11-1 and TRBJ2-1, with D possibly being TRBD2 (5 bases). The DNA matches TRBJ2-7 better at its end, which makes the J call doubtful. The germline gives CDR1 SGHAT, CDR2 FQDESV (reference sequence). The CDR3 covers 16 residues. CDR3 in amino acids: CVSSFRSGSSYNEQYF. The CDR3 DNA is TGTGTCAGCAGCTTCCGAAGCGGAAGCTCCTACAATGAGCAGTACTTC.

This sequence joins TRBV10-3 and TRBJ2-1; TRBD2 aligns across 8 bases. Germline CDR1 is ENHRY and CDR2 is SYGVKD. After removal of 2 bases from V and 0 bases from J, the junction contained 6 bases not matched to a gene. The CDR3 runs to 17 residues. The CDR3 reads CAISEGPGTSSYNEQFF. The CDR3 DNA follows: TGTGCCATCAGTGAGGGACCCGGGACTAGCTCCTACAATGAGCAGTTCTTC.

This clonotype was recorded once. The V gene is TRBV29-1, the J gene TRBJ2-1; no reliable D call. The germline CDR1 and CDR2 sequences are SQVTM and ANQGSEA. The CDR3 runs 10 residues. Trimming left V 7 bases short and J 7 bases short, with 8 bases between. The CDR3 loop reads CSGAWNEQFF. DNA for the CDR3: TGCAGCGGTGCGTGGAATGAGCAGTTCTTC.